In its sample, the clone carrying this T cell receptor (beta chain) was seen a few times. Its specificity is unknown. This record comes from a study of cytomegalovirus exposure and HLA in healthy donors. Broader study findings: It was reported that the classifier diagnosed cytomegalovirus status with high specificity and sensitivity in both the original and validation cohorts. A later analysis reportedly found fewer N-insertions in an Asian-associated ancestry cluster than the roughly 670-donor mean.

Researchers ran the PCR with 60 Vbeta and 13 Jbeta primers. The protocol was immunoSEQ multiplex PCR, while the TCRdb copy is restricted to in-frame clones and leaves out a portion. The sample has roughly 120,000 clones, less than 75% seen once; the top ten hold around 3.7%. The CDR3 length is 18 residues. Trimming took 0 bases from V and 1 from J, leaving 14 bases between them. Per the germline V gene, CDR1 is SGHRS and CDR2 is YFSETQ. The sample was PBMCs. The receptor was derived from a woman between 40 and 50 years old in good health and CMV-seronegative. V usage is TRBV5-1 and J usage is TRBJ2-6; D is unclear. The CDR3 loop is CASSLEIIPGSGANVLTF. CDR3 DNA sequence: TGCGCCAGCAGCTTGGAAATAATTCCAGGATCTGGGGCCAACGTCCTGACTTTC.